A single sample gave rise to the 7 T cell receptor beta chains below, sequenced in a study of T cells in Graves' hyperthyroidism and ophthalmopathy. Using RNA transcripts as the source, TCR beta CDR3 regions were amplified. First-round RT-PCR of the TCR CDR3 relied on the HTBI primer set. Each CDR3 protein gets one entry after TCRdb re-called the multiplex PCR reads with MiXCR. This sample carries about 400,000 distinct CDR3 sequences, around 13% of them seen once, and the ten largest clones take about 18%. The sample consisted of blood. These receptors were collected from a woman in her twenties or thirties with Graves' ophthalmopathy.

This clonotype was seen at least ten times. V usage is TRBV27 and J usage is TRBJ2-3; 12 nucleotides agree with TRBD2. This CDR3 is 16 amino acids long. The junction had 5 bases not matched to a gene; V was cut back by 5 bases and J by 2 bases. Germline assignment: CDR1 MNHEY and CDR2 SMNVEV (reference sequence). CDR3 amino acids: CASSPGTSGYTDTQYF. CDR3 bases: TGTGCCAGCAGTCCCGGGACTAGCGGGTACACAGATACGCAGTATTTT.

At least ten counts were recorded for this clonotype. The rearrangement joins TRBV7-8 to TRBJ2-2; D not certain. Trimming left V 2 bases short and J 7 bases short, with 11 bases between. CDR3 length: 14 residues. CDR1 is SGHVS and CDR2 is FQNEAQ in the germline V gene. CDR3 sequence reads: CASSLSLGNGELFF. CDR3 bases: TGTGCCAGCAGCTTATCCCTTGGCAACGGGGAGCTGTTTTTT.

This clonotype was observed at least ten times. J is TRBJ1-4 and V is TRBV6-1; 9 bases line up with TRBD1. This CDR3 is built from 14 residues. Germline trimming cut 5 bases from V and 6 bases from J; bases unmatched to any gene: 4. Looked up from germline, CDR1 is MNHNS and CDR2 is SASEGT. In nucleotides, the CDR3 is TGTGCCAGCAGTTCCGGGACAGGGTATGAAAAACTGTTTTTT. Amino acids: CASSSGTGYEKLFF.

In this sample, this clonotype turned up many times. The chain links TRBV12-3 or TRBV12-4 to TRBJ1-1; D remains ambiguous. This CDR3 has 13 residues. The V end lost 3 bases, the J end lost 1 base, and 6 bases lay between the germline ends. The CDR3 spells CASSFGENTEAFF. The CDR3 DNA sequence: TGTGCCAGCAGTTTCGGGGAGAACACTGAAGCTTTCTTT.

This clonotype has ten or more counts. V and J are TRBV11-2 and TRBJ2-3; 8 bases line up with TRBD2. Germline V lookup: CDR1 SGHAT, CDR2 FQNNGV. CDR3 size: 14 residues. V shed 1 base and J 6 bases; nucleotides not matched to a gene: 3. The CDR3 DNA reads TGTGCCAGCAGCTTAGGTGCTAGCGGGGATACGCAGTATTTT. The encoded protein is CASSLGASGDTQYF.

Comments on this clonotype: This sequence may be a read error, since a much larger clone differs from it by one base. The V call is TRBV6-5, the J call TRBJ1-2; 7 nucleotides line up with TRBD1. The CDR3 spans 13 residues. CDR1 is MNHEY, CDR2 SVGAGI, per germline. CDR3 in amino acids: CASSSTTGNGHTF. The CDR3 DNA sequence: TGTGCCAGCAGTTCCACGACAGGGAATGGCCACACCTTC.

The sample holds many counts of this clonotype. This chain links TRBV5-1 with TRBJ2-1; TRBD1 matches 8 bases. Trimming took 0 bases from V and 6 from J; bases not matched to a gene: 5. Germline-derived CDR1 and CDR2 are SGHRS and YFSETQ. This CDR3 has 15 residues. This CDR3 reads CASSLAGQGFNEQFF. CDR3 nucleotide sequence: TGCGCCAGCAGCTTGGCCGGACAGGGTTTCAATGAGCAGTTCTTC.